This TCR beta chain derives from a study of beta chain features in type 1 diabetes. General observations from the study: Researchers could not determine here whether HLA type influences TCRB rearrangement. Moderate but significant shortening of TCRB CDR3s was recorded in all four CD4+ subsets from Type 1 diabetes patients.

Trimming cost V 5 bases and J 5 bases, with 14 bases left between them. Germline V gene lookup returns CDR1 SGHNT and CDR2 YENEEA. The CDR3 covers 14 residues. Comments on this clone: No antigen is known for it.

Sorted CD4+ subsets: naive, central memory, regulatory, stem cell-like memory (CD45RO/CCR7/CD25/CD127/CD95/CD27 panel). What was sequenced were expressed TCRB transcripts, since all of the isolated RNA had been reverse transcribed. Generated by immunoSEQ multiplex PCR, the TCRdb table keeps only in-frame clones and is missing some. The sample includes around 180,000 clones, about 7.8% of them seen just once. Material: central memory CD4+ T cells from blood. This receptor was taken from a woman between 40 and 50 years old with type 1 diabetes. V is TRBV11-3 and J is TRBJ2-3; no clear D. The CDR3 coding sequence is TGTGCCAGCAGCCTAAATTCTGCCGAAGATACGCAGTATTTT. Translated, it gives CASSLNSAEDTQYF.